This record covers a single T cell receptor beta chain. Its antigen is unidentified. This specimen comes from a study of shared clonotypes between healthy human individuals. Study in general: CD4 naive and memory got three plates each, CD8 naive two, CD8 memory one. Study outcomes and limitations: An effect of sequencing depth on clonotype sharing among donors was expected.

An approximately 200 ng quantity of DNA, some 30,000 T cell genomes, went into the sorted-subset replicate PCRs. Here immunoSEQ multiplex PCR was the method, and the copy in TCRdb shows in-frame clones only, minus some. The profile shows more than 500,000 clones, approximately 94% of them singletons. This CDR3 region has 15 residues. Germline V gives CDR1 SGHTA, CDR2 FQGNSA. The germline V and J ends were trimmed by 3 bases and 5 bases, with 17 bases remaining between them. The rearrangement joins TRBV7-2 to TRBJ2-7; no reliable D call. This sequence originates from a woman in her thirties in good health. Sequencing used naive CD4+ T cells sorted from blood. Subset given: CD45RA+ positively selected. The CDR3 loop is CASSFIVSRNHEQYF. Written as DNA, the CDR3 is TGTGCCAGCAGCTTTATAGTGTCTCGTAACCACGAGCAGTACTTC.